The next 9 T cell receptor beta chains were all read from a single sample in a study of CD8 T cells in ankylosing spondylitis. TCRdb re-derived calls from the 5' RACE reads in MiXCR, one entry per CDR3 protein. Among approximately 220,000 distinct CDR3 sequences listed, around 25% were seen once. Specimen: blood, either unsorted or a sorted T cell fraction (not recorded which). These receptors were obtained from a male donor with ankylosing spondylitis or in good health (not recorded which).

Ten or more counts support this clonotype. The chain is built from TRBV9 and TRBJ2-1; D is unclear. The CDR3 has 13 amino acids. V was trimmed by 4 bases and J by 2 bases, leaving 7 bases between them. Germline V lookup: CDR1 SGDLS, CDR2 YYNGEE. For the CDR3, the DNA is TGTGCCAGCAGCCCCGATACCTACAATGAGCAGTTCTTC. Translating gives CASSPDTYNEQFF.

This clonotype has a handful of counts. The genes are TRBV12-3 or TRBV12-4 and TRBJ2-7, with TRBD2 matching 8 bases. Trimming took 4 bases from V and 2 from J; bases not matched to a gene: 7. This CDR3 has 15 residues. In nucleotides, the CDR3 is TGTGCCAGCAGTTGGACTAGCAGGGGCACCTACGAGCAGTACTTC. Protein product: CASSWTSRGTYEQYF.

This clonotype was seen more than once but under ten times. The chain carries TRBV20-1 and TRBJ2-5, with D possibly being TRBD1 (5 bases). The CDR3 covers 14 residues. V lost 3 bases to trimming and J lost 1 base, with 12 bases between them. Germline assignment: CDR1 DFQATT and CDR2 SNEGSKA (reference sequence). This CDR3 reads CSASDSFRQETQYF. The CDR3 bases are TGCAGTGCTAGCGACAGTTTTCGCCAAGAGACCCAGTACTTC.

There are a few counts of this clonotype. V usage is TRBV29-1 and J usage is TRBJ2-3; TRBD1 agrees at 7 bases. The CDR3 consists of 14 residues. The V gene's germline CDR1 is SQVTM and CDR2 ANQGSEA. V lost 1 base and J lost 4; bases outside the gene matches: 5. CDR3 nucleotide sequence: TGCAGCGTTGAAGGAGGCAGGGGGTCAGATACGCAGTATTTT. Protein: CSVEGGRGSDTQYF.

This clonotype appeared a few times. The chain is built from TRBV29-1 and TRBJ2-7; a possible D gene is TRBD1 (5 bases). The length of the CDR3 is 12 residues. The V end was cut by 4 bases, the J end by 0 bases, with 7 bases between. Germline-derived CDR1 and CDR2 are SQVTM and ANQGSEA. The CDR3: CSVGQHSYEQYF. The CDR3 DNA follows: TGCAGCGTTGGACAGCACTCCTACGAGCAGTACTTC.

This chain joins TRBV12-3 or TRBV12-4 and TRBJ1-1, with TRBD1 identical over 9 bases. Trimming cost V 2 bases and J 4 bases; bases outside gene matches: 11. The CDR3 spans 17 residues. The CDR3 sequence is CASSLSGTGFPGTEAFF. CDR3 sequence (DNA): TGTGCCAGCAGTTTATCCGGGACAGGGTTTCCGGGCACTGAAGCTTTCTTT.

This chain connects TRBV20-1 to TRBJ2-3; TRBD2 aligns across 7 bases. Looked up from germline, CDR1 is DFQATT and CDR2 is SNEGSKA (reference sequence). This CDR3 region has 12 residues. V was pared by 7 bases and J by 3 bases, with 4 bases of the junction left unmatched. In nucleotides, the CDR3 is TGCAGTGTCCTAGCGGCGACAGATACGCAGTATTTT. It specifies CSVLAATDTQYF.

The chain is built from TRBV19 and TRBJ2-6, with a possible D match to TRBD2 (5 bases). V was shortened by 2 bases and J by 4 bases, with 9 bases between the two germline ends. This CDR3 is 15 amino acids long. Germline V gives CDR1 LNHDA, CDR2 SQIVND (reference sequence). The CDR3 loop reads CASSIKGAGANVLTF. CDR3 DNA sequence: TGTGCCAGTAGTATAAAGGGAGCCGGGGCCAACGTCCTGACTTTC.

This clonotype was picked up a small number of times. The V call is TRBV20-1, the J call TRBJ2-4, with TRBD2 as a possible D gene (5 bases). Germline-derived CDR1 and CDR2 are DFQATT and SNEGSKA (reference sequence). Trimming left V 3 bases short and J 6 bases short, with 18 bases between. This CDR3 has 15 residues. The chain's CDR3 is CSASYQRKPSNIQYF. CDR3 sequence (DNA): TGCAGTGCTAGTTACCAGCGGAAGCCCTCAAACATTCAGTACTTC.